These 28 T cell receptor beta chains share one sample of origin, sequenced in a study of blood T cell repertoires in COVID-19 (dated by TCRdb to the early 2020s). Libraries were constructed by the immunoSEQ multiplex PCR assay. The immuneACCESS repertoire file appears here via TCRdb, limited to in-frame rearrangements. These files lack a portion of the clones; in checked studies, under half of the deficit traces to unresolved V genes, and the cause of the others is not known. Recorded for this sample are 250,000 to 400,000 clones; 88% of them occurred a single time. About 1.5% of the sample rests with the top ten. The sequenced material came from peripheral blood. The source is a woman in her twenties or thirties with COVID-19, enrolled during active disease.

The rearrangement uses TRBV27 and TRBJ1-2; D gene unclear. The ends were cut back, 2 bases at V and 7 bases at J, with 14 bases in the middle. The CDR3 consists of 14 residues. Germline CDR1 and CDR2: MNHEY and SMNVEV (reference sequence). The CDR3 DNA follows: TGTGCCAGCAGTTTAAGGCCCTTAGGAGGTGGCTACACCTTC. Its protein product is CASSLRPLGGGYTF.

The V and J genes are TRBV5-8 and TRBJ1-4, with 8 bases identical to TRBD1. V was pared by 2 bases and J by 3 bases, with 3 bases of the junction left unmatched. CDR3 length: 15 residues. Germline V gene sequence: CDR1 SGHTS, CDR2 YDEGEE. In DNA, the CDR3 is TGTGCCAGCAGCTTCACAGGGGGGTCTAATGAAAAACTGTTTTTT. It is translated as CASSFTGGSNEKLFF.

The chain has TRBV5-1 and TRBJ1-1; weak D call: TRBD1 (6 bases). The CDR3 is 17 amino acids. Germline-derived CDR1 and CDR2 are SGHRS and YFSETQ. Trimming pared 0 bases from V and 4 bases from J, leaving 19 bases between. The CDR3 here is CASSLDQGPAGGTEAFF. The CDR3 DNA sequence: TGCGCCAGCAGCTTGGATCAGGGGCCGGCAGGAGGCACTGAAGCTTTCTTT.

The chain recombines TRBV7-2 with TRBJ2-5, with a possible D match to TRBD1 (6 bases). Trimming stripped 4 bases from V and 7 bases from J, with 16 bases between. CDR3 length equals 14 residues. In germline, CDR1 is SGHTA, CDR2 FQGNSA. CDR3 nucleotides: TGTGCCAGCAGCTCAGTAGGACAGAGGGGGACCCAGTACTTC. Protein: CASSSVGQRGTQYF.

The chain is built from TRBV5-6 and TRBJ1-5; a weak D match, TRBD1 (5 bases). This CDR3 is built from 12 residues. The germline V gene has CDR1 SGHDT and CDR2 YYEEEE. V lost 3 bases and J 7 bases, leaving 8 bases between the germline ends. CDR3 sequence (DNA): TGTGCCAGCAGCTGGGGCAGACAGCCCCAGCATTTT. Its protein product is CASSWGRQPQHF.

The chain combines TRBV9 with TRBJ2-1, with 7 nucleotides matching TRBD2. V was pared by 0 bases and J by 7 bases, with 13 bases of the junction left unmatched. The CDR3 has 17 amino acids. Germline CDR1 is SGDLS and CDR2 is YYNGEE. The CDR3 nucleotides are TGTGCCAGCAGCGTAGGTGTACGGGGTCTGGGGGGGAATGAGCAGTTCTTC. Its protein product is CASSVGVRGLGGNEQFF.

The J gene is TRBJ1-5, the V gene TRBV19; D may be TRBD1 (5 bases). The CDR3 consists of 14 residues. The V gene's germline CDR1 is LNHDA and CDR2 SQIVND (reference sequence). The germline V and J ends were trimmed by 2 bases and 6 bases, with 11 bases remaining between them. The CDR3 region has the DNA TGTGCCAGTAGTATATGGCAGGGCTGTCAGCCCCAGCATTTT. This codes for CASSIWQGCQPQHF.

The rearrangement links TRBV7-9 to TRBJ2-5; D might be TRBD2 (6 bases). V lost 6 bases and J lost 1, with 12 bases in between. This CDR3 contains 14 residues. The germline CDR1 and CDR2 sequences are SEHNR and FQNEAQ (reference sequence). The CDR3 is CASRGGLTQETQYF. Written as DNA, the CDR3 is TGTGCCAGCAGGGGGGGACTGACCCAAGAGACCCAGTACTTC. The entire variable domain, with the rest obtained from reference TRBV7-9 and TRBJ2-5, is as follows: DTGVSQNPRHKITKRGQNVTFRCDPISEHNRLYWYRQTLGQGPEFLTYFQNEAQLEKSRLLSDRFSAERPKGSFSTLEIQRTEQGDSAMYLCASRGGLTQETQYFGPGTRLLVL.

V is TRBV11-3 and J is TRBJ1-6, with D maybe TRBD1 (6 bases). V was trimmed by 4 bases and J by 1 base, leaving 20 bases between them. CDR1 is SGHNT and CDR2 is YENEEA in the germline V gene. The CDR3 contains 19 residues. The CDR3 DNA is TGTGCCAGCAGCTCACCCCCCGACAGGAAAGCATCCTATAATTCACCCCTCCACTTT. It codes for CASSSPPDRKASYNSPLHF.

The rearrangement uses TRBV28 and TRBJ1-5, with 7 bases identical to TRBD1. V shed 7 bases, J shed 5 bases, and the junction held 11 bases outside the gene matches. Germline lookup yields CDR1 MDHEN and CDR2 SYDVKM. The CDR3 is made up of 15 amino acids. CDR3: CASTPNRGAYQPQHF. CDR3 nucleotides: TGTGCCAGCACTCCGAACAGGGGAGCATATCAGCCCCAGCATTTT. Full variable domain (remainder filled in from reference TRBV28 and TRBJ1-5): DVKVTQSSRYLVKRTGEKVFLECVQDMDHENMFWYRQDPGLGLRLIYFSYDVKMKEKGDIPEGYSVSREKKERFSLILESASTNQTSMYLCASTPNRGAYQPQHFGDGTRLSIL.

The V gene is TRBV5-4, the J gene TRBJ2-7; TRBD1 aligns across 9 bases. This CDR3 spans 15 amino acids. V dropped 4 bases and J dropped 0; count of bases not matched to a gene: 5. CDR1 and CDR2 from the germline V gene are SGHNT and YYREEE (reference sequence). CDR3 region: CASSPTGGSSYEQYF. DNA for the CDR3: TGTGCCAGCAGCCCGACAGGGGGTAGCTCCTACGAGCAGTACTTC.

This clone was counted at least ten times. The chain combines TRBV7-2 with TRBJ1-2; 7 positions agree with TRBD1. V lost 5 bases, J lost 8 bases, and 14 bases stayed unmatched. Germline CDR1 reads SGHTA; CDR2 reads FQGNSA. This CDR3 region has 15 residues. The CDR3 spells CASSHFRAGGYGYTF. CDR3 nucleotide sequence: TGTGCCAGCAGCCATTTCAGGGCAGGGGGTTACGGCTACACCTTC.

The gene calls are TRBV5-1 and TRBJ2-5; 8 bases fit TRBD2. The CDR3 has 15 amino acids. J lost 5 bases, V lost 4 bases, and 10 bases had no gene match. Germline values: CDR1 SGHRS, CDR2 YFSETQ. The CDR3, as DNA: TGCGCCAGCAGCAGTCCCGGGACTAGTCCGGAGACCCAGTACTTC. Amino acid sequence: CASSSPGTSPETQYF.

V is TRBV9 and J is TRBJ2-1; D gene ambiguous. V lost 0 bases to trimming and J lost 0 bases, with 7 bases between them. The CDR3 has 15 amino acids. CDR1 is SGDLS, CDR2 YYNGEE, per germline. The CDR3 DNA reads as TGTGCCAGCAGCGTAGAGTCGAGCTCCTACAATGAGCAGTTCTTC. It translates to CASSVESSSYNEQFF. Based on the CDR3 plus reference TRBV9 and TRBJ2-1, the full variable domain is DSGVTQTPKHLITATGQRVTLRCSPRSGDLSVYWYQQSLDQGLQFLIQYYNGEERAKGNILERFSAQQFPDLHSELNLSSLELGDSALYFCASSVESSSYNEQFFGPGTRLTVL.

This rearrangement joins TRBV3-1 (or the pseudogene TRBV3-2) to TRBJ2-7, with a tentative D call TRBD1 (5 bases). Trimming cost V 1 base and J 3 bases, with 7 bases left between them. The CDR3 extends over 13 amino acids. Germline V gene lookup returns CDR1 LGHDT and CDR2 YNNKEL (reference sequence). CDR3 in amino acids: CASSQGGFYEQYV. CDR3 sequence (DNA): TGTGCCAGCAGCCAAGGGGGCTTCTACGAGCAGTACGTC.

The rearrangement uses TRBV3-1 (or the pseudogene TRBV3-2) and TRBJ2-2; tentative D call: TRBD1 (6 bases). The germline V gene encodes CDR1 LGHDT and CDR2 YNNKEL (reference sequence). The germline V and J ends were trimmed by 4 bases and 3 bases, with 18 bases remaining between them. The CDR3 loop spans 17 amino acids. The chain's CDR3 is CASSPKRTGSDTGELFF. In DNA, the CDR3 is TGTGCCAGCAGCCCCAAAAGAACAGGGTCGGACACCGGGGAGCTGTTTTTT.

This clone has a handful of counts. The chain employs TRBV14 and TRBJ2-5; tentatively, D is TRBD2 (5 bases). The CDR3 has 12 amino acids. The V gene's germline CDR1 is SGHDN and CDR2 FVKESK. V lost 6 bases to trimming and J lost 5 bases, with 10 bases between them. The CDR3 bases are TGTGCCAGCAGGTTGGCGGGTGAGACCCAGTACTTC. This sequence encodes CASRLAGETQYF.

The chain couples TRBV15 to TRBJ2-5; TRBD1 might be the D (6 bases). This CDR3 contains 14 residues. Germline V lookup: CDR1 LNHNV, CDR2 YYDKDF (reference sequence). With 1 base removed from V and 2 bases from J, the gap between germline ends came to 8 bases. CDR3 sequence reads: CATSRGTVQETQYF. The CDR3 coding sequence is TGTGCCACCAGCAGAGGGACAGTTCAAGAGACCCAGTACTTC.

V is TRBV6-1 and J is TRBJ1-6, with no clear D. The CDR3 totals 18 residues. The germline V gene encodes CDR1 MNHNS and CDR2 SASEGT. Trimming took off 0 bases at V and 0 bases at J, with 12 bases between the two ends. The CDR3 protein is CASSEALRRFSYNSPLHF. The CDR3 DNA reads TGTGCCAGCAGTGAAGCGCTTCGGAGGTTCTCCTATAATTCACCCCTCCACTTT.

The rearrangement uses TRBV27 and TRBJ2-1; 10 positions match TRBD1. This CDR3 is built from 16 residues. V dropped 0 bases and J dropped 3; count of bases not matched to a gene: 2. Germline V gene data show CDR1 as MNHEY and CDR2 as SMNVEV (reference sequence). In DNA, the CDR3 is TGTGCCAGCAGTTTATCCCGGGACAGGGGCTACAATGAGCAGTTCTTC. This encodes CASSLSRDRGYNEQFF.

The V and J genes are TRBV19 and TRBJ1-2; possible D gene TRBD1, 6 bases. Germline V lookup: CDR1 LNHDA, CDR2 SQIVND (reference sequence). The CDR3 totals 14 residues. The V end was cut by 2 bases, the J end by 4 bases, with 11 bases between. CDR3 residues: CASSINRALYGYTF. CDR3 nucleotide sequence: TGTGCCAGTAGTATAAACAGGGCCCTCTATGGCTACACCTTC. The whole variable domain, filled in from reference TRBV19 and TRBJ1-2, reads DGGITQSPKYLFRKEGQNVTLSCEQNLNHDAMYWYRQDPGQGLRLIYYSQIVNDFQKGDIAEGYSVSREKKESFPLTVTSAQKNPTAFYLCASSINRALYGYTFGSGTRLTVV.

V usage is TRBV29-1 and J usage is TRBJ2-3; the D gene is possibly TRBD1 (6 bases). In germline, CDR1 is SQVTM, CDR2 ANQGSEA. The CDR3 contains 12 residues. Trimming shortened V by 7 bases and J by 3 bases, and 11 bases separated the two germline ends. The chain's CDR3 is CSADRLTDTQYF. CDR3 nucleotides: TGCAGCGCTGACAGGCTGACAGATACGCAGTATTTT.

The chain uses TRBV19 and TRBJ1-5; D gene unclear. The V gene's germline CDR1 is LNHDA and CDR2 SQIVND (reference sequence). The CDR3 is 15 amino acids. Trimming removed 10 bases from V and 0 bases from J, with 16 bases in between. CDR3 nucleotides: TGTGCCACCCGAGGAGCTTCCTATAGCAATCAGCCCCAGCATTTT. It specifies CATRGASYSNQPQHF.

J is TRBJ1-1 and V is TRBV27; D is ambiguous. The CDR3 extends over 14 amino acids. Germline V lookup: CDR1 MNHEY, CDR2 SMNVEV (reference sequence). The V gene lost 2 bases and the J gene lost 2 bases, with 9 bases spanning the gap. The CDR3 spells CASSLRSGNTEAFF. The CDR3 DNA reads TGTGCCAGCAGTTTAAGGTCGGGAAACACTGAAGCTTTCTTT.

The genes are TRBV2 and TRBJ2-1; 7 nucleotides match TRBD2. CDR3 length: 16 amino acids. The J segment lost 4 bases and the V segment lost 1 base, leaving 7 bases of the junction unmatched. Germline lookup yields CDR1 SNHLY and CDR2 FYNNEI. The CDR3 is CASSEDGGGRYNEQFF. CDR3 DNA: TGTGCCAGCAGTGAAGACGGCGGGGGACGATACAATGAGCAGTTCTTC. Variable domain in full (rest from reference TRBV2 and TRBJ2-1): EPEVTQTPSHQVTQMGQEVILRCVPISNHLYFYWYRQILGQKVEFLVSFYNNEISEKSEIFDDQFSVERPDGSNFTLKIRSTKLEDSAMYFCASSEDGGGRYNEQFFGPGTRLTVL.

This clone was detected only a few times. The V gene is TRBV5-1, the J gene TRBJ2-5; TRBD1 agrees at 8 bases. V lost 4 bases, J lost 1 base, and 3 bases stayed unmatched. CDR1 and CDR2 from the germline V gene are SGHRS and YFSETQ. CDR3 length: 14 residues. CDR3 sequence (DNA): TGCGCCAGCAGCCTGGGGACAGGCCAAGAGACCCAGTACTTC. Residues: CASSLGTGQETQYF. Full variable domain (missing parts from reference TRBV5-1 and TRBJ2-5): KAGVTQTPRYLIKTRGQQVTLSCSPISGHRSVSWYQQTPGQGLQFLFEYFSETQRNKGNFPGRFSGRQFSNSRSEMNVSTLELGDSALYLCASSLGTGQETQYFGPGTRLLVL.

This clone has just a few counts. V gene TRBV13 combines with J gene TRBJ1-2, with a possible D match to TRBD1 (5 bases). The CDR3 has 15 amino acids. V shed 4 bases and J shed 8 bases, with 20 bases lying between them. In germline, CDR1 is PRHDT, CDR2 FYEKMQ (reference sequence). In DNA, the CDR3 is TGTGCCAGCAGCTCCCAGGGTATTCTTGAATCGGGCTACACCTTC. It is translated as CASSSQGILESGYTF.

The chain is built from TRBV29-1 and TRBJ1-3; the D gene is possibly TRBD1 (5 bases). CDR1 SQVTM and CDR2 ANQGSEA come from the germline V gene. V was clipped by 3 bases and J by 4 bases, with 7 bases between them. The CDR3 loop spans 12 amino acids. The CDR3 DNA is TGCAGCGTTGACGCAGGGGGAAACACCATATATTTT. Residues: CSVDAGGNTIYF.